This TCR beta chain was profiled in a study of T cell responses to AZD1222 COVID-19 vaccine (dated by TCRdb to the early 2020s). For the wider study: AZD1222 recipients with second doses at about 4 weeks or about 12 weeks were pooled, because spike-specific TCR depth and breadth did not differ between schedules. TCR sequencing covered some 250 trial participants: about 210 given two doses of AZD1222 and approximately 25 given two doses of MenACWY control vaccine. Enrollment into the trials was organized by age into subgroups of 18-55, 56-69 and 70-plus years, and those subgroups contained roughly 140, 27 and 60 TCR-sequenced participants, respectively. General conclusions and limits of the study: The 56-69-year group was small, and its depth increase did not reach significance, likely because of low power. CD4 TCRs associated with the vaccine covered the entire spike protein, and the dominant responses were in regions 160-218 and 743-854. No day 14 peak-response samples were available, so repertoires were characterized only after the peak T cell response. Participants were mostly white British, with more females than males. The authors suggested clonal diversity may have been underestimated. Reportedly, close to half of the unique spike-specific TCRs recognized epitopes lying outside the regions that are mutated in the B.1.351 and B.1.1.7 variants. Spike-specific TCR breadth and depth rose significantly after two AZD1222 doses compared with day 0 and with MenACWY recipients. Conclusions about previously exposed vaccinees are limited, since just 6 or 7 AZD1222 recipients were seropositive for SARS-CoV-2 at baseline.

This clone was seen just once. No cognate antigen has been identified for it. No much larger clonotype is one base removed from it; base qualities were not supplied. The CDR3 regions of human TCRbeta chains were subjected to immunosequencing. On the authors' methods: Repertoire TCRs were matched against a reference library of SARS-CoV-2-specific TCRs generated with the MIRA antigen-specificity platform. Breadth was defined as the fraction of unique TCRs that were SARS-CoV-2-associated, and depth was defined as the fraction of total T cells that were SARS-CoV-2-associated. Each spike-specific TCR was assigned to its reactive spike region and to a CD4 or CD8 class using the MIRA data. Log10-transformed breadth and depth values were compared by one-way ANOVA with Sidak's multiple comparisons tests. TCRdb obtained this table from immuneACCESS and retained in-frame rearrangements with V and J assigned. These tables miss some clones; where compared with another copy, unresolved V genes account for less than half of the shortfall, and the remainder is unexplained. Clone size and the V and J calls come from that table; the DNA yielded D and trimming. This sample has about 140,000 clones in its table, and 85% to 95% of those were observed once. The ten top clones hold 7.5% to 9.5% of the sample.

The germline V gene (reference sequence) specifies SEHNR as CDR1 and FQNEAQ as CDR2. From its cysteine to its phenylalanine, the CDR3 spans 14 amino acids. CDR3 DNA only is kept here, 42 bases in frame from base 1. V is cut back by 5 bases and J by 5 bases, with 7 bases in the junction unmatched. The time point label of this sample denotes: baseline before first vaccination. Vaccinee samples were obtained from the UK trials COV001 and COV002, which included a single-blind randomized controlled phase 2/3 trial of AZD1222 (ChAdOx1 nCoV-19) in healthy adults. For TCRbeta chain sequencing, PBMC samples were collected from trial participants at day 0 and at day 28 after the second dose.

The sample consisted of peripheral blood, taken on day 0 of AZD1222 vaccination. The V and J genes are TRBV7-9 and TRBJ2-7; 9 central nucleotides agree with TRBD1. This TCR came from an adult in good health. Read as DNA, the sequence is TGTGCCAGCAGCAACCGGGACAGGGTTCACGAGCAGTACTTC. Its translation reads: CASSNRDRVHEQYF.